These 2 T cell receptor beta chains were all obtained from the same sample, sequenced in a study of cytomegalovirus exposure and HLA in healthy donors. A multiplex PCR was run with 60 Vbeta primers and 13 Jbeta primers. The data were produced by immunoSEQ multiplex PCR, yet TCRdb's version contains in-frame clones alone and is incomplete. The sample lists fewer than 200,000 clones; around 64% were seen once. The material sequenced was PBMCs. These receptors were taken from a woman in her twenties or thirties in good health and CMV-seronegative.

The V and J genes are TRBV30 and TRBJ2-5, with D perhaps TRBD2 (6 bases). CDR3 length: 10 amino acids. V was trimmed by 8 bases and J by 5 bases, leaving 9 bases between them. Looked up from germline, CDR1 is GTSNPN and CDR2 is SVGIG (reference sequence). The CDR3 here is CAVGRETQYF. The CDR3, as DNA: TGTGCCGTAGGGAGGGAGACCCAGTACTTC.

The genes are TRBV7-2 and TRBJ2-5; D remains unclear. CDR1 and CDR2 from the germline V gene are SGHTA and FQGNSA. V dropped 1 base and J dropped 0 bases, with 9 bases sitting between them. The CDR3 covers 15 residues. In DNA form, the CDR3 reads TGTGCCAGCAGCTTAGTCTGGCGGTACCAAGAGACCCAGTACTTC. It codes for CASSLVWRYQETQYF.